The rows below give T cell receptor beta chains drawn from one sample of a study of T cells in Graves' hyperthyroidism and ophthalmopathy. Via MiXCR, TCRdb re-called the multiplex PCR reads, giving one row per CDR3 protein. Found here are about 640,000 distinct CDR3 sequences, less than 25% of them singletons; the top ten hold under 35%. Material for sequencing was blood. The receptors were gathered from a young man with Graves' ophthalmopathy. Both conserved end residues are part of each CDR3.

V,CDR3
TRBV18,CASALTDTQYF
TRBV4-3,CASSQGGTANYEQYF
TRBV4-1,CASSLDGGYQPQHF
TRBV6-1,CASSTRTDRAVEAFF
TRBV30,CAWSLRDRPWPQHF
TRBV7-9,CASSSVRDTIYF
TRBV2,CASSEALQVMNTEAFF
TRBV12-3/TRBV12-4,CASSFGLAGANEQYF
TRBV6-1,CASRLGVPGMTYEQYF
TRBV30,CAWSAMTGGNYGYTF
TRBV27,CASSIFRGGGVAEAFF
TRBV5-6,CASSLDIELINYGYTF
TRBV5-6,CASSRTRGYTF
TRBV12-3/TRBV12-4,CASSRRSPGANVLTF
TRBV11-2,CASSSGLAASYNEQFF
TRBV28,CASSSTGRAGTGGRDTQYF
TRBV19,CATGRGSVNTEAFF
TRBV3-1,CASSHSGRASAETQYF
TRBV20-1,CSASPPGWNSPLHF
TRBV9,CASSVGTSPQETQYF
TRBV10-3,CAITTPGTRSEQFF
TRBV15,CATSRDASRGTGAQETQYF
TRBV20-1,CSARVLAGGPVHEQYF
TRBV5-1,CASSLGGTGAVTEAFF
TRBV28,CASMGVWEQFF
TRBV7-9,CASSLEVPRGLPYEQYF
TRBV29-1,CSVEEGAPGELFF
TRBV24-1,CATSDPQNNEQFF
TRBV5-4,CASSLGGAPYEQYF
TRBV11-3,CASSQGAPSTGELFF
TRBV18,CASSPTDRVGPDTQYF
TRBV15,CATSRDGGASPYNEQFF
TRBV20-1,CSARALPGGAYEQYF
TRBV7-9,CASSELVSPDTQYF
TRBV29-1,CSVRRHLTYEQYF
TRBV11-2,CASSFRGLGTEAFF
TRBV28,CASKGSKDGQPQHF
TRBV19,CASKDRHSGNTIYF
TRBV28,CASSPGGGFRSPLHF
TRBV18,CASSPQGASSGNTIYF
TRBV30,CAWSVNQGNYGYTF
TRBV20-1,CSARDRGTPYEQYF
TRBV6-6,CASSYGGGGYGYTF
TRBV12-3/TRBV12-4,CASSSSTGFEYF
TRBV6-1,CASSGQGDTQYF
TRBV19,CASKGTGNQPQHF
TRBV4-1,CASSQELAWDTQYF
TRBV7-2,CASSSSARSYNEQFF